This T cell receptor beta chain is from a study of T cell changes during pregnancy in multiple sclerosis (dated by TCRdb to the late 2010s). For context, the study as a whole: The study looked at changes in the T cell repertoire across pregnancy in women with multiple sclerosis.

Receptor amplification or capture employed the immunoSEQ multiplex PCR assay. TCRdb holds this immuneACCESS table with in-frame rearrangements only. Some clones are missing; in checked studies, unresolved V genes explain under half, and the rest has no known cause. The sample includes approximately 100,000 clones, with about 91% observed a single time. The ten largest clonotypes hold about 3.1% of the sample. About this clone: It lacks a known antigen. Per-base quality was not reported, and no clone a single base away is much larger than it.

The source was peripheral blood, collected in the second trimester of pregnancy. The source of this sequence is a female donor with multiple sclerosis, enrolled in a pregnancy study.

DNA sequence: TGTGCCAGCAGCGTAAACGGGATAAATGAGCAGTTCTTC. Translated, this gives CASSVNGINEQFF. The chain is made from TRBV9 and TRBJ2-1; the best D guess is TRBD2, with 5 bases matching. Measured from the cysteine to the phenylalanine, the CDR3 is 13 residues long. Solely the CDR3 DNA is kept, with 39 bases framed from the first base. Trimming costs V 1 base and J 7 bases, and their ends lie 9 bases apart. CDR1 and CDR2, looked up from the germline V gene, are SGDLS and YYNGEE.